This TCR beta chain is drawn from a study of blood T cell repertoires in COVID-19. In the study overall: PBMCs, B-cell-depleted T cells, or T cells provided the cDNA or gDNA that made up the material.

How the authors handled the data: Counts of nucleated cells, estimated from reference gene primer amplification, were obtained. Using immunoSEQ multiplex PCR, the repertoire was profiled, and TCRdb retains in-frame clones only, with some absent. That table gives V, J and clone size, and the DNA gave D and trimming. In the table there are some 230,000 clones, around 80% of which are singletons. This CDR3 is 15 amino acids long. V lost 6 bases, J lost 4 bases, and 16 bases lay in between. Germline V lookup: CDR1 MNHEY, CDR2 SVGAGI. This TCR came from an older woman who had recovered from COVID-19. The genes are TRBV6-5 and TRBJ1-5; tentatively, D is TRBD1 (5 bases). Sequencing was carried out using peripheral blood. The DNA of the CDR3 is TGTGCCAGCAGGCGGGACGGAGGGAGGAATCAGCCCCAGCATTTT. This encodes CASRRDGGRNQPQHF.